This T cell receptor beta chain comes out of a study of response to subunit inactivated influenza vaccine. Findings and limits, study-wide: Seasonal influenza vaccination, on each occasion, was suggested by the authors to recruit few new T cells.

The CDR3 length is 13 residues. Between the trimmed V and J ends, which lost 4 bases and 3 bases, there was a span of 11 bases. Germline CDR1 SGHRS, CDR2 YFSETQ. MiXCR was run by TCRdb on the RT-PCR reads, yielding one entry per CDR3 protein. Of roughly 790,000 distinct CDR3 sequences in the sample, approximately 22% were seen once. For this clonotype: Its cognate antigen is unknown.

The sequencing used PBMCs from blood, collected 4 to 6 days after vaccination. The source of this sequence is a man aged 45 to 65 who received an inactivated influenza vaccine. The V gene is TRBV5-1, the J gene TRBJ2-7; D gene ambiguous. The CDR3, as DNA: TGCGCCAGCAGCCTCCGGTCCGTCTACGAGCAGTACTTC. Its translation: CASSLRSVYEQYF.